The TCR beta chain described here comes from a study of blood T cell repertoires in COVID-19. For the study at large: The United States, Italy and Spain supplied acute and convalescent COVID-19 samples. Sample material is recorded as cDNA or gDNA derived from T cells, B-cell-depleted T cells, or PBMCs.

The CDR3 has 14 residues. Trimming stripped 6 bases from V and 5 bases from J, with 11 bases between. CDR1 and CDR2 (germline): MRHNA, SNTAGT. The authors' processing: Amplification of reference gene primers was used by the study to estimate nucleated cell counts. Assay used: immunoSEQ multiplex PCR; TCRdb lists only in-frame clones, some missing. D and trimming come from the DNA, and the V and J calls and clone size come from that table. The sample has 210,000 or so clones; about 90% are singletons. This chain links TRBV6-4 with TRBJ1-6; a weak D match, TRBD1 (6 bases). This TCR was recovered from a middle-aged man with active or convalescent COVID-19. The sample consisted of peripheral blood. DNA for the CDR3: TGTGCCAGCAGACCGGGACACGATAATTCACCCCTCCACTTT. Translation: CASRPGHDNSPLHF.